These T cell receptor beta chains were read from a single sample in a study of Tregs in tolerant kidney transplant recipients. Profiling relied on immunoSEQ multiplex PCR, and the TCRdb table lists in-frame clones only, not all of them. Altogether 100,000 to 120,000 clones are present, around 90% being singletons, with the ten largest covering approximately 0.34%. Source: CD4+ T cells from blood, taken before the transplant. These receptors came from a human donor who received a combined kidney and bone marrow transplant. Both conserved end residues are part of each CDR3. Fields, in order: J gene, clone size, D gene, V gene, CDR3 DNA, CDR3 protein. A D gene is named only where the DNA matches it firmly. The size field is filled for only some rows; it gives once, few, many or a size class.

j_gene: TRBJ2-1; abundance: .; d_gene: TRBD2; v_gene: TRBV5-4; CDR3nt: TGCGCCAGCAGCTCACTAGCGGGGGGCCGCAATGAGCAGTTCTTC; CDR3aa: CASSSLAGGRNEQFF
j_gene: TRBJ2-5; abundance: once; d_gene: .; v_gene: TRBV7-7; CDR3nt: TGTGCCAGCAGCCGGGCGGGCGGTTCGGAGACCCAGTACTTC; CDR3aa: CASSRAGGSETQYF
j_gene: TRBJ2-3; abundance: once; d_gene: .; v_gene: TRBV7-2; CDR3nt: TGTGCCAGCAGCAAAGAGGCGGCTTCTAGCACAGATACGCAGTATTTT; CDR3aa: CASSKEAASSTDTQYF
j_gene: TRBJ1-5; abundance: .; d_gene: .; v_gene: TRBV6-1; CDR3nt: TGTGCCAGCAAGGAGGGAGGTCAGCCCCAGCATTTT; CDR3aa: CASKEGGQPQHF
j_gene: TRBJ2-2; abundance: .; d_gene: TRBD1; v_gene: TRBV12-5; CDR3nt: TGTGCTAATGACAGGGACCAAGGGGACACCGGGGAGCTGTTTTTT; CDR3aa: CANDRDQGDTGELFF
j_gene: TRBJ1-2; abundance: .; d_gene: .; v_gene: TRBV4-3; CDR3nt: TGCGCCAGCAGCCAAGACGGGGGGATCGGTAGCTACACCTTC; CDR3aa: CASSQDGGIGSYTF
j_gene: TRBJ2-2; abundance: once; d_gene: TRBD2; v_gene: TRBV4-3; CDR3nt: TGCGCCAGCAGCCTTGGATTAGCGGGAGGTCCGAACACCGGGGAGCTGTTTTTT; CDR3aa: CASSLGLAGGPNTGELFF
j_gene: TRBJ2-5; abundance: .; d_gene: .; v_gene: TRBV6-1; CDR3nt: TGTGCCAGCAGCCTCATTTTAGCATCCGGGGAGACCCAGTACTTC; CDR3aa: CASSLILASGETQYF
j_gene: TRBJ1-1; abundance: .; d_gene: TRBD1; v_gene: TRBV7-9; CDR3nt: TGTGCCAGCAGCTTATTCACAGGGGCGAGTGAAGCTTTCTTT; CDR3aa: CASSLFTGASEAFF
j_gene: TRBJ2-1; abundance: .; d_gene: TRBD1; v_gene: TRBV19; CDR3nt: TGTGCCAGTAGTATACTCGGCAGGGGGTTGGCCAATGAGCAGTTCTTC; CDR3aa: CASSILGRGLANEQFF
j_gene: TRBJ2-5; abundance: .; d_gene: .; v_gene: TRBV5-6; CDR3nt: TGTGCCAGCAGCTTGGGACAGAAAGAGACCCAGTACTTC; CDR3aa: CASSLGQKETQYF
j_gene: TRBJ1-2; abundance: .; d_gene: TRBD1; v_gene: TRBV25-1; CDR3nt: TGTGCCAGCAGTGCACTCGCGACAGGGGGCGTCTCGTATGGCTACACCTTC; CDR3aa: CASSALATGGVSYGYTF
j_gene: TRBJ2-1; abundance: .; d_gene: TRBD1; v_gene: TRBV10-3; CDR3nt: TGTGCCATCAGAGCAGACAGGGGGAACTACAATGAGCAGTTCTTC; CDR3aa: CAIRADRGNYNEQFF
j_gene: TRBJ2-1; abundance: .; d_gene: TRBD2; v_gene: TRBV11-2; CDR3nt: TGTGCCAGCAGCTTAGAGGGGGGTTTTGGCGGGAGGATATCCTACAATGAGCAGTTCTTC; CDR3aa: CASSLEGGFGGRISYNEQFF
j_gene: TRBJ1-3; abundance: once; d_gene: .; v_gene: TRBV9; CDR3nt: TGTGCCAGCAGCGTAGGCCCAGGGTGGGCAAACACCATATATTTT; CDR3aa: CASSVGPGWANTIYF
j_gene: TRBJ2-2; abundance: .; d_gene: .; v_gene: TRBV9; CDR3nt: TGTGCCAGCAGCGTAGCTGGCCGGAACACCGGGGAGCTGTTTTTT; CDR3aa: CASSVAGRNTGELFF